One and the same sample provided the 22 T cell receptor beta chains below, sequenced in a study of radiotherapy plus CTLA-4 blockade in lung cancer. Measured with immunoSEQ multiplex PCR; TCRdb has only the in-frame clones, and not every one. The table lists 60,000 to 70,000 clones, about 80% of them singletons. Specimen: peripheral blood, collected from a patient treated with radiotherapy plus ipilimumab. These receptors all come from a human donor with non-small cell lung cancer who had a complete response to radiotherapy plus ipilimumab.

V is TRBV7-7 and J is TRBJ1-1; 7 nucleotides line up with TRBD1. Per the germline V gene, CDR1 is SSHAT and CDR2 is FNYEAQ (reference sequence). This CDR3 spans 14 amino acids. After removal of 4 bases from V and 1 base from J, the junction contained 3 bases not matched to a gene. The CDR3 nucleotides read TGTGCCAGCAGCTCAGGGGGGTCGAACACTGAAGCTTTCTTT. Translated: CASSSGGSNTEAFF.

The chain employs TRBV7-2 and TRBJ2-1, with 7 bases identical to TRBD2. Germline CDR1 is SGHTA and CDR2 is FQGNSA. Losses at the gene ends were 7 bases for V and 5 bases for J; bases not matched to a gene: 8. The CDR3 has 14 amino acids. CDR3: CASTESGVNNEQFF. DNA for the CDR3: TGTGCCAGCACCGAAAGCGGGGTCAACAATGAGCAGTTCTTC.

This sequence joins TRBV5-1 and TRBJ2-2; D is ambiguous. CDR1 is SGHRS and CDR2 is YFSETQ in the germline V gene. The CDR3 length is 16 residues. V lost 0 bases to trimming and J lost 1 base, with 10 bases between them. The chain's CDR3 is CASSLAGRWNTGELFF. In DNA form, the CDR3 reads TGCGCCAGCAGCTTGGCGGGCAGGTGGAACACCGGGGAGCTGTTTTTT.

V usage is TRBV28 and J usage is TRBJ1-1, with no clear D. The CDR3 loop spans 12 amino acids. Trimming removed 6 bases from V and 4 bases from J, with 9 bases in between. CDR1 is MDHEN and CDR2 is SYDVKM in the germline V gene. This CDR3 is CASRSRSTEAFF. CDR3 DNA: TGTGCCAGCAGAAGTCGGAGCACTGAAGCTTTCTTT.

This clone was seen a handful of times. The V call is TRBV6-6, the J call TRBJ2-7, with D perhaps TRBD1 or TRBD2 (6 bases each). V lost 7 bases and J 1 base, leaving 20 bases between the germline ends. The CDR3 is made up of 16 amino acids. Germline V gives CDR1 MNHNY, CDR2 SVGAGI (reference sequence). Here the CDR3 DNA reads TGTGCCAGCACCTTAGGCCGGGGGCGCGCGTCCTACGAGCAGTACGTC. Its protein product is CASTLGRGRASYEQYV.

This clone has just a few counts. This rearrangement joins TRBV5-4 to TRBJ1-6, with no clear D. The CDR3 runs to 14 residues. CDR1 and CDR2 (germline): SGHNT, YYREEE (reference sequence). V was trimmed by 4 bases and J by 6 bases, leaving 11 bases between them. CDR3 sequence (DNA): TGTGCCAGCAGCACGGAGGCAGCTAATTCACCCCTCCACTTT. Translated, it gives CASSTEAANSPLHF.

The V gene is TRBV6-5, the J gene TRBJ2-3; D is ambiguous. The germline gives CDR1 MNHEY, CDR2 SVGAGI. This CDR3 is 15 amino acids long. V shed 4 bases and J shed 2 bases, with 13 bases lying between them. CDR3 region: CASSSSGSFTDTQYF. Written as DNA, the CDR3 is TGTGCCAGCAGTTCATCGGGCAGCTTCACAGATACGCAGTATTTT.

The chain couples TRBV2 to TRBJ2-3; 9 bases match TRBD1. The V and J ends lost 6 bases and 6 bases, in that order; junction bases with no gene match: 1. The CDR3 consists of 12 residues. Germline CDR1 reads SNHLY; CDR2 reads FYNNEI. The CDR3 region has the DNA TGTGCCAGCAGACAGGGGGCGGATACGCAGTATTTT. Protein: CASRQGADTQYF.

The V call is TRBV29-1, the J call TRBJ2-3; 10 bases map to TRBD2. CDR1 and CDR2 from the germline V gene are SQVTM and ANQGSEA. The CDR3 has 14 residues. V lost 2 bases to trimming and J lost 5 bases; unmatched junction nucleotides: 4. The chain's CDR3 is CSVEPSGSLDTQYF. CDR3 bases: TGCAGCGTTGAACCTAGCGGGAGCTTAGATACGCAGTATTTT.

The chain links TRBV29-1 to TRBJ2-3, with D possibly being TRBD1 (5 bases). Per germline, CDR1 SQVTM and CDR2 ANQGSEA. The CDR3 is made up of 12 amino acids. V gave up 4 bases and J gave up 3 bases, with 8 bases separating them. In DNA form, the CDR3 reads TGCAGCGTTGTTAGGGGAACAGATACGCAGTATTTT. This gives the protein CSVVRGTDTQYF.

The rearrangement joins TRBV27 to TRBJ1-3; D call uncertain. Germline CDR1 and CDR2: MNHEY and SMNVEV (reference sequence). This CDR3 contains 15 residues. V shed 2 bases and J shed 0 bases, with 8 bases lying between them. The CDR3 sequence: CASSLGGLSGNTIYF. The CDR3 coding sequence is TGTGCCAGCAGTTTAGGCGGACTCTCTGGAAACACCATATATTTT.

The rearrangement links TRBV9 to TRBJ1-1; no definite D call. Germline V gene data show CDR1 as SGDLS and CDR2 as YYNGEE. The CDR3 loop spans 13 amino acids. The ends were cut back, 0 bases at V and 1 base at J, with 4 bases in the middle. CDR3 residues: CASSVAQNTEAFF. The CDR3 coding sequence is TGTGCCAGCAGCGTAGCACAGAACACTGAAGCTTTCTTT.

This clone was counted only a few times. The J gene is TRBJ2-7, the V gene TRBV14, with 9 bases fitting TRBD1. Trimming removed 4 bases from V and 2 bases from J; junction bases left unmatched: 9. CDR1 is SGHDN, CDR2 FVKESK, per germline. This CDR3 has 16 residues. The chain's CDR3 is CASSREGTGPTYEQYF. The CDR3 DNA reads as TGTGCCAGCAGCCGAGAAGGGACAGGGCCCACCTACGAGCAGTACTTC.

The chain joins TRBV18 to TRBJ2-5, with D unresolved. The CDR3 is made up of 13 amino acids. V was shortened by 3 bases and J by 3 bases, with 8 bases between the two germline ends. Germline V CDR1 and CDR2: KGHSH, LQKENI. In nucleotides, the CDR3 is TGTGCCAGCTCACCCCCCGGAGAAGAGACCCAGTACTTC. It specifies CASSPPGEETQYF.

The chain combines TRBV12-5 with TRBJ1-5, with 10 bases matching TRBD1. Trimming cost V 9 bases and J 3 bases; bases outside gene matches: 11. Germline V gene lookup returns CDR1 LGHNT and CDR2 FRNRAP. The CDR3 loop spans 16 amino acids. As DNA, the CDR3 is TGTGCTAGCCAACCGGGACAGGGGAGTCCCAATCAGCCCCAGCATTTT. It encodes CASQPGQGSPNQPQHF.

V gene TRBV6-1 combines with J gene TRBJ1-3; D is uncertain. CDR1 and CDR2 (germline): MNHNS, SASEGT. The CDR3 totals 14 residues. With 7 bases removed from V and 0 bases from J, the gap between germline ends came to 10 bases. In DNA, the CDR3 is TGTGCCAGCATCTATGGGTCCTCTGGAAACACCATATATTTT. Translated: CASIYGSSGNTIYF.

The count of this clone is one. The V call is TRBV15, the J call TRBJ2-3, with TRBD2 matching over 8 bases. The CDR3 is made up of 16 amino acids. V lost 1 base to trimming and J lost 0 bases; unmatched junction nucleotides: 3. CDR1 LNHNV and CDR2 YYDKDF come from the germline V gene (reference sequence). The CDR3 bases are TGTGCCACCAGCAGAGGGGCTAGCGGGAGCACAGATACGCAGTATTTT. Its translation: CATSRGASGSTDTQYF.

The rearrangement uses TRBV27 and TRBJ2-2; 14 bases map to TRBD2. Germline V gene lookup returns CDR1 MNHEY and CDR2 SMNVEV (reference sequence). The CDR3 runs 16 residues. V trimming: 4 bases; J trimming: 5 bases; junction bases outside the gene matches: 3. CDR3 coding DNA: TGTGCCAGCAGTTGGGGGACTAGCGGGGGTACCGGGGAGCTGTTTTTT. Encoded protein: CASSWGTSGGTGELFF.

This chain connects TRBV5-5 to TRBJ2-3; the D gene is possibly TRBD2 (6 bases). This CDR3 has 13 residues. CDR1 and CDR2 (germline): SGHKS, YYEKEE (reference sequence). V was clipped by 3 bases and J by 2 bases, with 7 bases between them. CDR3 nucleotides: TGTGCCAGCAGCTCGGGAGTCACAGATACGCAGTATTTT. It yields the protein CASSSGVTDTQYF.

This clone came up once. The rearrangement uses TRBV6-1 and TRBJ1-1; 10 bases align to TRBD1. V was pared by 4 bases and J by 1 base, with 3 bases of the junction left unmatched. Per the germline V gene, CDR1 is MNHNS and CDR2 is SASEGT. This CDR3 comprises 15 residues. CDR3 loop: CASSGRDRGNTEAFF. CDR3 sequence (DNA): TGTGCCAGCAGTGGCCGGGACAGGGGGAACACTGAAGCTTTCTTT.

This sequence joins TRBV6-5 and TRBJ1-1, with D uncertain. The CDR3 contains 13 residues. V was pared by 6 bases and J by 1 base, with 9 bases between. Germline-derived CDR1 and CDR2 are MNHEY and SVGAGI. The CDR3 sequence: CASSLHPNTEAFF. The CDR3 nucleotides read TGTGCCAGCAGCCTACACCCGAACACTGAAGCTTTCTTT.

CDR3 sequence: CASSYSIGKETQYF. The CDR3 bases are TGTGCCAGCAGTTACTCGATAGGGAAAGAGACCCAGTACTTC. This chain uses TRBV6-5 with TRBJ2-5; D unresolved. Deletions cut 0 bases from V and 3 bases from J, with 8 bases between. This CDR3 region has 14 residues. Germline CDR1 MNHEY, CDR2 SVGAGI.